The 10 T cell receptor beta chains below were found in one sample sequenced in a study of patients and donors after allogeneic stem cell transplantation. Using its own MiXCR run on the RT-PCR reads, TCRdb lists one record per CDR3 protein. This table has hundreds of thousands of distinct CDR3 sequences, 13% to 15% appearing once. The sample taken for sequencing was blood, either unsorted or a sorted T cell fraction (not recorded which). The receptors were sampled from a human donor who was either an allogeneic HSCT recipient or a stem cell or donor lymphocyte infusion donor (not recorded which). It is not recorded whose cells these are; they may come from a transplant donor.

Only a few counts were recorded for this clonotype. The chain has TRBV7-9 and TRBJ1-1; the D is unclear. CDR3 size: 14 residues. Germline CDR1 and CDR2: SEHNR and FQNEAQ (reference sequence). With 3 bases removed from V and 5 bases from J, the gap between germline ends came to 13 bases. The CDR3 DNA follows: TGTGCCAGCAGCTTGGCGTCTGAGGGAACTGAAGCTTTCTTT. This codes for CASSLASEGTEAFF.

This clonotype was seen only a few times. This rearrangement joins TRBV9 to TRBJ2-2; no clear D. V gave up 4 bases and J gave up 6 bases, with 16 bases separating them. CDR1 and CDR2 (germline): SGDLS, YYNGEE. CDR3 length: 15 residues. DNA of the CDR3: TGTGCCAGCAGCCAGACGGGTGGGGTGTCCGGGGAGCTGTTTTTT. This gives the protein CASSQTGGVSGELFF. The full variable domain, with the rest looked up from reference TRBV9 and TRBJ2-2, is DSGVTQTPKHLITATGQRVTLRCSPRSGDLSVYWYQQSLDQGLQFLIQYYNGEERAKGNILERFSAQQFPDLHSELNLSSLELGDSALYFCASSQTGGVSGELFFGEGSRLTVL.

This clonotype was found many times. The chain recombines TRBV7-2 with TRBJ2-1; the match to TRBD1 covers 8 bases. V shed 3 bases and J 6 bases; nucleotides not matched to a gene: 4. The CDR3 spans 14 residues. Germline CDR1 reads SGHTA; CDR2 reads FQGNSA. In DNA, the CDR3 is TGTGCCAGCAGCTTCGCCAGGGGGCGCAATGAGCAGTTCTTC. It is translated as CASSFARGRNEQFF.

In this sample, this clonotype turned up a few times. Written as DNA, the CDR3 is TGTGCCAGCAGCTTGACAGGGGCGAATCAGCCCCAGCATTTT. It translates to CASSLTGANQPQHF. This chain connects TRBV28 to TRBJ1-5; 8 bases are a match to TRBD1. Germline V gene lookup returns CDR1 MDHEN and CDR2 SYDVKM. The trim removed 6 bases at V and 4 bases at J, leaving 5 bases unmatched. The CDR3 length is 14 residues.

This clonotype was seen many times. The chain combines TRBV6-1 with TRBJ2-3; D possibly corresponds to TRBD2 (6 bases). CDR1 and CDR2 (germline): MNHNS, SASEGT. V lost 6 bases and J lost 2, with 24 bases in between. This CDR3 region has 18 residues. CDR3 sequence: CASSPRPQEILATDTQYF. The CDR3 DNA reads TGTGCCAGCAGCCCCAGACCGCAGGAGATACTAGCCACAGATACGCAGTATTTT.

This clonotype was found a few times. This CDR3 reads CASSLVGSLTGANVLTF. CDR3 nucleotide sequence: TGTGCCAGCAGCTTAGTTGGCAGCCTTACTGGGGCCAACGTCCTGACTTTC. The V call is TRBV7-2, the J call TRBJ2-6, with D unclear. Looked up from germline, CDR1 is SGHTA and CDR2 is FQGNSA. V lost 1 base to trimming and J lost 2 bases, with 12 bases between them. This CDR3 is built from 17 residues.

The chain recombines TRBV20-1 with TRBJ2-3; TRBD2 matches at 8 bases. CDR1 is DFQATT, CDR2 SNEGSKA, per germline (reference sequence). V shed 3 bases and J 0 bases; nucleotides not matched to a gene: 5. This CDR3 has 15 amino acids. The CDR3: CSASLAGPSTDTQYF. The CDR3 DNA sequence: TGCAGTGCTAGCCTAGCGGGCCCGAGCACAGATACGCAGTATTTT.

This clonotype was observed at least ten times. The chain uses TRBV24-1 and TRBJ2-3, with D unresolved. The V gene's germline CDR1 is KGHDR and CDR2 SFDVKD. This CDR3 comprises 18 residues. Deletions cut 3 bases from V and 5 bases from J, with 23 bases between. CDR3 sequence: CATSDPREPDNSRDTQYF. The CDR3 DNA sequence: TGTGCCACCAGTGATCCTAGGGAACCTGATAATTCAAGAGATACGCAGTATTTT.

This clonotype was detected ten times or more. The chain combines TRBV3-1 with TRBJ2-7; TRBD1 matches 9 bases. In germline, CDR1 is LGHDT, CDR2 YNNKEL (reference sequence). The V gene end was trimmed by 5 bases and the J gene end by 4 bases; junction bases not matched to a gene: 9. The CDR3 sequence is 15 residues long. For the CDR3, the DNA is TGTGCCAGCAGCAGAACAGGGGGCGCAGAATACGAGCAGTACTTC. Translated: CASSRTGGAEYEQYF.

This rearrangement joins TRBV20-1 to TRBJ2-7; D remains ambiguous. The germline V and J ends were trimmed by 3 bases and 3 bases, with 15 bases remaining between them. Germline V gene data show CDR1 as DFQATT and CDR2 as SNEGSKA (reference sequence). The CDR3 contains 14 residues. This CDR3 is CSASSLDILYEQYF. The CDR3 coding sequence is TGCAGTGCTAGTAGCCTCGACATCCTCTACGAGCAGTACTTC.